Included here is one T cell receptor beta chain sequence, with context. Its cognate antigen has yet to be identified. No per-base quality is available; no much larger clone lies one base away. These data originate in a study of relationships among human T cell subsets (dated by TCRdb to the early 2010s). With respect to the entire study: Eight distinct blood T cell populations were sequenced: pan T, CD8 cytotoxic, regulatory, Th1, Th2, naive plus transitional, activated and memory cells.

Library preparation employed multiplex PCR. Instrument used: 454 GS FLX. Semiquantitative ARM-PCR was used to amplify the TCR alpha and beta CDR3 regions from mRNA. In ARM-PCR, tagged nested gene-specific primers were used first, and communal superprimers then performed exponential amplification. Before the first-round PCR products went through the second amplification round, exonuclease was used to remove the nested primers. The amplicons were sequenced on the 454 platform, a system that can rapidly sequence millions of DNA fragments without cloning bias. An effective read was defined as a read mappable to both V and J germline segments. The study's own analysis went as follows. Reads were assigned to germline V, D and J segments with IRmap, which uses pyromap, a Smith-Waterman modification adapted to 454 sequencing errors. D-beta assignments were filtered using cutoffs set at the 99th percentile of alignment scores from simulated random sequences. The amino acids between the conserved V-segment Y[YFLI]C motif and the J-segment [FW]GXGT motif were defined as CDR3. A compound Poisson process model, previously applied to large-scale EST data, was used to estimate repertoire diversity. A procedure for detecting cross-contamination was applied so that sample contamination could be argued against as the origin of shared CDR3s. Starting from the raw public reads, TCRdb applied fastp trimming at Q25, assembled clones with MiXCR and retained in-frame beta chains. Duplicate CDR3 protein sequences are folded into a single record with the most common DNA and genes. Here the V and J calls rest on TCRdb's processing, not on the authors' analysis. The sample includes about 14,000 distinct CDR3 sequences, with approximately 60% observed a single time. Clones ranked in the top ten supply 2% to 2.5% of the sample.

The germline V gene (reference sequence) yields SEHNR for CDR1 and FQNEAQ for CDR2. Deletion took 3 bases off V and 6 bases off J, with a span of 6 bases between the germline ends. The CDR3 contains 11 residues, cysteine and phenylalanine counted. Only the CDR3 DNA is retained, 33 bases long and in frame from the first base. CD4+CD25+ regulatory T cells were selected from positively selected CD4+ cells using anti-CD25 beads. Miltenyi superparamagnetic beads coated with subset-specific monoclonal antibodies were used to isolate the T cell subsets. Every T cell population came from peripheral blood. Whole blood was subjected to Ficoll separation to obtain mononuclear cells, from which monocytes were subsequently depleted using anti-CD14 microbeads. Isolated cell populations were immediately resuspended in RNAprotect reagent. Summary of the overall study and its limitations: A CD4+CD8+ double-positive population could not be ruled out by the bead-based sorting. Substantial sharing of CDR3s among Th1, Th2 and regulatory T cells was interpreted as suggestive of stochastic cell fate choices. Across the seven subsets, no statistically significant differences turned up in V, D and J usage, CDR3 length, or N-nucleotide additions. Over 60% of CD8+ cytotoxic sequences were found to belong to clones with over 100 reads, whereas few such clones were observed in the regulatory and Th2 subsets.

The clonotype originates from a man aged 35 to 55 in good health. Sequenced input: Tregs sorted from blood. The chain is made from TRBV7-9 and TRBJ2-7; no D segment can be confidently identified. The DNA is TGTGCCAGCAGCTTGGGAACCGAGCAGTACTTC. Its coded protein is CASSLGTEQYF.